This TCR beta chain appears in the sequencing data of a study of cytomegalovirus exposure and HLA in healthy donors. About the research overall: Previous work identified 120 million or so unique TCR beta sequences from around 200 million T cells.

In the PCR, 60 Vbeta and 13 Jbeta primers were used. Study processing details: Later analysis identified around 85 million unique TCR beta chains, 10 million to 12 million shared. Produced via immunoSEQ multiplex PCR; TCRdb's table is partial and in-frame only. That table supplies the V and J calls and clone size; D and trimming were determined from the DNA. The profile shows 140,000 to 150,000 clones, about 84% of them singletons. This clone was seen only a few times. Its target is unknown. Findings and limits, study-wide: Earlier analysis found most TCR beta V segments productive about 90% or about 30% of the time. Across all donors, roughly uniform sequencing depth was an assumption of the presence/absence analyses.

The CDR3 has 15 amino acids. Trimming shortened V by 3 bases and J by 0 bases, and 11 bases separated the two germline ends. Per the germline V gene, CDR1 is ENHRY and CDR2 is SYGVKD. The gene calls are TRBV10-3 and TRBJ1-1; D might be TRBD1 (6 bases). The clonotype comes from a male donor in good health and CMV-seronegative. Sequences were obtained from PBMCs. The CDR3 nucleotides are TGTGCCATCAGTGATCCACAGGGACTGAACACTGAAGCTTTCTTT. Protein sequence: CAISDPQGLNTEAFF.